This TCR beta chain was recovered during a study of control samples from healthy donors and cancer patients. Using immunoSEQ multiplex PCR, the repertoire was profiled, and TCRdb retains in-frame clones only, with some absent. The table has some 96,000 clones, more than 85% seen once; the top ten hold about 8.8%. J lost 5 bases, V lost 1 base, and 6 bases had no gene match. Germline assignment: CDR1 SNHLY and CDR2 FYNNEI. The CDR3 contains 16 residues. The chain employs TRBV2 and TRBJ2-3, with 10 bases identical to TRBD1. The source of this sequence is a young man in good health. Material: blood. For the CDR3, the DNA is TGTGCCAGCAGTGAAGAGGGACAGGGGATACGAGATACGCAGTATTTT. Amino acid sequence: CASSEEGQGIRDTQYF.